These 31 T cell receptor beta chains came from one sample sequenced in a study of OX40 agonist ivuxolimab in advanced cancers. Libraries were constructed by the immunoSEQ multiplex PCR assay. The table comes from immuneACCESS by way of TCRdb, which keeps in-frame sequences with V and J called. Part of the clones is missing from these tables; in studies checked, under half for an unresolved V gene and the rest for unknown reasons. Here the sample has about 60,000 clones; roughly nine tenths occur a single time. The top ten hold around 15% of the sample. Sequencing used CD4+ or CD8+ T cells sorted from blood, obtained in a trial of the OX40 agonist ivuxolimab. The receptor set was obtained from an adult with an advanced solid tumor such as melanoma, head and neck, liver or kidney cancer.

J is TRBJ2-5 and V is TRBV7-9; D may match TRBD1 or TRBD2 (6 bases each). The CDR3 runs to 16 residues. The V end was cut by 5 bases, the J end by 5 bases, with 21 bases between. The germline V gene has CDR1 SEHNR and CDR2 FQNEAQ (reference sequence). This CDR3 reads CASSARDSRGSETQYF. In nucleotides, the CDR3 is TGTGCCAGCAGCGCGCGGGACTCAAGGGGGTCGGAGACCCAGTACTTC.

The chain recombines TRBV27 with TRBJ2-3; D is uncertain. Between the trimmed V and J ends, which lost 1 base and 0 bases, there was a span of 5 bases. CDR1 is MNHEY, CDR2 SMNVEV, per germline (reference sequence). This CDR3 is 14 amino acids long. CDR3 nucleotide sequence: TGTGCCAGCAGTTTATTCGGCAGCACAGATACGCAGTATTTT. Its protein product is CASSLFGSTDTQYF.

This rearrangement joins TRBV29-1 to TRBJ2-2; D not resolved. The CDR3 runs to 12 residues. Looked up from germline, CDR1 is SQVTM and CDR2 is ANQGSEA. V lost 5 bases and J 4 bases, leaving 8 bases between the germline ends. The CDR3 bases are TGCAGCGTTTCCTACACCACCGGGGAGCTGTTTTTT. It is translated as CSVSYTTGELFF.

The rearrangement joins TRBV20-1 to TRBJ2-5; no clear D. CDR1 DFQATT and CDR2 SNEGSKA come from the germline V gene (reference sequence). V was pared by 3 bases and J by 7 bases, with 9 bases between. The CDR3 has 11 residues. CDR3 amino acids: CSASALGTQYF. The CDR3 DNA is TGCAGTGCTAGCGCTTTAGGGACCCAGTACTTC.

V and J are TRBV28 and TRBJ1-5; D might be TRBD1 (5 bases). This CDR3 is 16 amino acids long. The ends were cut back, 4 bases at V and 2 bases at J, with 15 bases in the middle. Germline V gives CDR1 MDHEN, CDR2 SYDVKM. CDR3: CASSSRTVQGNQPQHF. CDR3 DNA sequence: TGTGCCAGCAGTTCCAGGACCGTACAGGGCAATCAGCCCCAGCATTTT.

This clone has only a few counts. This chain joins TRBV11-2 and TRBJ2-7, with 9 bases lining up with TRBD2. J was trimmed by 4 bases and V by 5 bases; bases with no gene match: 9. Per germline, CDR1 SGHAT and CDR2 FQNNGV. This CDR3 region has 15 residues. The chain's CDR3 is CASSALASGTYEQYF. CDR3 DNA: TGTGCCAGCAGCGCCCTGGCTAGCGGGACTTACGAGCAGTACTTC.

V is TRBV6-1 and J is TRBJ2-1, with TRBD2 as a possible D gene (5 bases). The CDR3 spans 14 residues. The V end was cut by 3 bases, the J end by 15 bases, with 21 bases between. The germline CDR1 and CDR2 sequences are MNHNS and SASEGT. CDR3 amino acids: CASSDVNARGQAFF. The CDR3 DNA reads as TGTGCCAGCAGTGACGTAAATGCACGGGGTCAAGCGTTCTTC.

The V gene is TRBV7-2, the J gene TRBJ2-3; 8 bases fit TRBD2. The CDR3 covers 16 residues. Germline CDR1 SGHTA, CDR2 FQGNSA. V trimming: 2 bases; J trimming: 4 bases; junction bases outside the gene matches: 8. CDR3 region: CASSLQSGSKADTQYF. The CDR3 region has the DNA TGTGCCAGCAGCTTACAAAGCGGGAGCAAAGCAGATACGCAGTATTTT. Based on the CDR3 plus reference TRBV7-2 and TRBJ2-3, the full variable domain is GAGVSQSPSNKVTEKGKDVELRCDPISGHTALYWYRQSLGQGLEFLIYFQGNSAPDKSGLPSDRFSAERTGGSVSTLTIQRTQQEDSAVYLCASSLQSGSKADTQYFGPGTRLTVL.

The J gene is TRBJ1-1, the V gene TRBV7-3; D is unresolved. The CDR3 is made up of 16 amino acids. Germline CDR1 SGHTA, CDR2 FQGTGA. Between the trimmed V and J ends, which lost 0 bases and 0 bases, there was a span of 11 bases. Here the CDR3 reads CASSLTAKGMNTEAFF. The CDR3 DNA reads as TGTGCCAGCAGCTTAACTGCGAAGGGTATGAACACTGAAGCTTTCTTT.

The chain couples TRBV30 to TRBJ1-2, with TRBD1 as a possible D gene (6 bases). Germline lookup yields CDR1 GTSNPN and CDR2 SVGIG (reference sequence). This CDR3 is built from 13 residues. Trimming removed 0 bases from V and 8 bases from J, with 13 bases in between. This CDR3 is CAWSVSQGQGYTF. CDR3 sequence (DNA): TGTGCCTGGAGTGTATCCCAGGGGCAAGGCTACACCTTC.

V and J are TRBV5-1 and TRBJ2-4; TRBD2 agrees at 8 bases. This CDR3 has 16 residues. Unmatched junction bases numbered 13, after V lost 4 bases and J lost 7 bases. The germline V gene encodes CDR1 SGHRS and CDR2 YFSETQ. The CDR3 sequence is CASSPATGTRGNIQYF. As DNA, the CDR3 is TGCGCCAGCAGCCCGGCCACCGGGACTAGGGGGAACATTCAGTACTTC.

The gene calls are TRBV4-2 and TRBJ2-1; 7 positions agree with TRBD2. Losses at the gene ends were 4 bases for V and 2 bases for J; bases not matched to a gene: 20. The CDR3 contains 20 residues. Per germline, CDR1 LGHNA and CDR2 YNFKEQ. The CDR3 bases are TGTGCCAGCAGCCCACGGGCTAGCGGACTCAAGAGGGACGCCTACAATGAGCAGTTCTTC. Its protein is CASSPRASGLKRDAYNEQFF.

The chain is built from TRBV2 and TRBJ2-3, with TRBD1 as a possible D gene (5 bases). Germline V gives CDR1 SNHLY, CDR2 FYNNEI. This CDR3 has 14 residues. V dropped 8 bases and J dropped 0 bases, with 12 bases sitting between them. The CDR3 nucleotides read TGTGCCAGCGAGATAGGGGTTAGCACAGATACGCAGTATTTT. It codes for CASEIGVSTDTQYF.

This chain uses TRBV5-1 with TRBJ1-4; 9 positions match TRBD1. The V gene's germline CDR1 is SGHRS and CDR2 YFSETQ. Trimming cost V 4 bases and J 7 bases; bases outside gene matches: 2. CDR3 length equals 13 residues. Here the CDR3 DNA reads TGCGCCAGCAGCCGGGACAGGGCTGAAAAACTGTTTTTT. Translation: CASSRDRAEKLFF.

The chain combines TRBV6-5 with TRBJ2-7; D is unresolved. V was clipped by 6 bases and J by 3 bases, with 12 bases between them. Germline V gene data show CDR1 as MNHEY and CDR2 as SVGAGI. The length of the CDR3 is 13 residues. CDR3 bases: TGTGCCAGCAGGCAGCCGGAGATCTACGAGCAGTACTTC. Translating it yields CASRQPEIYEQYF.

DNA of the CDR3: TGTGCCAGCAGTTACCGGACAGGGGCCTACGAGCAGTACTTC. It yields the protein CASSYRTGAYEQYF. V usage is TRBV28 and J usage is TRBJ2-7; 9 bases are a match to TRBD1. The J segment lost 2 bases and the V segment lost 4 bases, leaving 3 bases of the junction unmatched. The germline CDR1 and CDR2 sequences are MDHEN and SYDVKM. The CDR3 is 14 residues long.

In its sample, this clone was seen a few times. V and J are TRBV30 and TRBJ1-1; the D gene is possibly TRBD1 (5 bases). The V and J ends lost 5 bases and 1 base respectively, with 11 bases between them. Germline CDR1 is GTSNPN and CDR2 is SVGIG (reference sequence). There are 13 residues in the CDR3. The CDR3, as DNA: TGTGCCTGGCTAGGGACCGAGAACACTGAAGCTTTCTTT. Translating it yields CAWLGTENTEAFF.

The chain uses TRBV7-2 and TRBJ2-1; no firm D call. Trimming removed 0 bases at V and 0 bases at J, with 6 bases between. The CDR3 runs to 15 residues. Germline CDR1 and CDR2: SGHTA and FQGNSA. The CDR3 DNA reads as TGTGCCAGCAGCTTAGCGACTCACTCCTACAATGAGCAGTTCTTC. Translating gives CASSLATHSYNEQFF. The full variable domain, rest sourced from reference TRBV7-2 and TRBJ2-1, is GAGVSQSPSNKVTEKGKDVELRCDPISGHTALYWYRQSLGQGLEFLIYFQGNSAPDKSGLPSDRFSAERTGGSVSTLTIQRTQQEDSAVYLCASSLATHSYNEQFFGPGTRLTVL.

The gene calls are TRBV29-1 and TRBJ2-6; D gene uncertain. Germline V gene data show CDR1 as SQVTM and CDR2 as ANQGSEA. Trimming removed 3 bases at V and 3 bases at J, with 3 bases between. The CDR3 loop spans 12 amino acids. The CDR3 DNA sequence: TGCAGCGTTGAGAGTGGGGCCAACGTCCTGACTTTC. It encodes CSVESGANVLTF.

The genes are TRBV15 and TRBJ2-5; maybe TRBD1 (5 bases). The CDR3 sequence is 14 residues long. Germline CDR1 is LNHNV and CDR2 is YYDKDF (reference sequence). Trimming took off 3 bases at V and 2 bases at J, with 10 bases between the two ends. The CDR3 coding sequence is TGTGCCACCAGCAGGGCGCAGGGTCAAGAGACCCAGTACTTC. It encodes CATSRAQGQETQYF.

The chain joins TRBV5-1 to TRBJ1-1; D call uncertain. V was cut by 4 bases and J by 4 bases, with 17 bases left in between. Germline V gives CDR1 SGHRS, CDR2 YFSETQ. The CDR3 has 15 amino acids. This chain's CDR3 is CASSTFSTAGTEAFF. CDR3 nucleotides: TGCGCCAGCAGCACCTTCTCCACCGCGGGCACTGAAGCTTTCTTT. The variable domain in full, completed from reference TRBV5-1 and TRBJ1-1, reads KAGVTQTPRYLIKTRGQQVTLSCSPISGHRSVSWYQQTPGQGLQFLFEYFSETQRNKGNFPGRFSGRQFSNSRSEMNVSTLELGDSALYLCASSTFSTAGTEAFFGQGTRLTVV.

V usage is TRBV7-9 and J usage is TRBJ2-7; D may be TRBD2 (6 bases). This CDR3 spans 13 amino acids. Trimming pared 6 bases from V and 2 bases from J, leaving 11 bases between. From germline, CDR1 is SEHNR and CDR2 FQNEAQ (reference sequence). The CDR3 DNA follows: TGTGCCAGCAGTCTATCGGGAGCCTACGAGCAGTACTTC. Translating gives CASSLSGAYEQYF. Together with reference TRBV7-9 and TRBJ2-7, the CDR3 gives the full variable domain: DTGVSQNPRHKITKRGQNVTFRCDPISEHNRLYWYRQTLGQGPEFLTYFQNEAQLEKSRLLSDRFSAERPKGSFSTLEIQRTEQGDSAMYLCASSLSGAYEQYFGPGTRLTVT.

The chain is built from TRBV19 and TRBJ1-1; 8 nucleotides match TRBD1. Trimming cost V 4 bases and J 1 base; bases outside gene matches: 5. Germline lookup yields CDR1 LNHDA and CDR2 SQIVND (reference sequence). The CDR3 has 15 amino acids. DNA for the CDR3: TGTGCCAGTAGTAACCGGGACAGGAGGAACACTGAAGCTTTCTTT. It specifies CASSNRDRRNTEAFF.

The chain carries TRBV2 and TRBJ2-2; a weak D match, TRBD1 (5 bases). Germline assignment: CDR1 SNHLY and CDR2 FYNNEI. The CDR3 extends over 14 amino acids. V lost 6 bases to trimming and J lost 4 bases, with 12 bases between them. The DNA of the CDR3 is TGTGCCAGCAGGGTTCAGGGTTTCACCGGGGAGCTGTTTTTT. Its protein product is CASRVQGFTGELFF.

The chain carries TRBV14 and TRBJ2-7; 7 bases align to TRBD1. The germline V gene has CDR1 SGHDN and CDR2 FVKESK. Trimming removed 6 bases from V and 3 bases from J; junction bases left unmatched: 8. The CDR3 has 14 residues. CDR3 DNA sequence: TGTGCCAGCAGTCGTCAGGGGGTCGTCTACGAGCAGTACTTC. Translated, it gives CASSRQGVVYEQYF.

The CDR3 DNA sequence: TGTGCCAGCTCTTCGGAATCAGGGAATGAGCAGTTCTTC. This gives the protein CASSSESGNEQFF. V and J are TRBV18 and TRBJ2-1, with D possibly TRBD1 on 5 matching bases. CDR3 length: 13 residues. Trimming cost V 6 bases and J 7 bases, with 13 bases left between them. The germline gives CDR1 KGHSH, CDR2 LQKENI.

The CDR3 sequence is CSALLRQQQFF. CDR3 DNA: TGCAGTGCCCTACTCCGACAGCAGCAGTTCTTC. The chain is built from TRBV20-1 and TRBJ2-1; D perhaps matches TRBD1 (5 bases). The CDR3 loop spans 11 amino acids. The V and J ends lost 6 bases and 11 bases respectively, with 14 bases between them. Per the germline V gene, CDR1 is DFQATT and CDR2 is SNEGSKA (reference sequence).

The chain carries TRBV27 and TRBJ1-2; D is undetermined. Germline values: CDR1 MNHEY, CDR2 SMNVEV (reference sequence). The length of the CDR3 is 15 residues. The ends were cut back, 5 bases at V and 4 bases at J, with 17 bases in the middle. The DNA for the CDR3 is TGTGCCAGCAGTCCCCGTCCCGCCCTGAGCTATGGCTACACCTTC. It yields the protein CASSPRPALSYGYTF.

The V call is TRBV28, the J call TRBJ1-3, with D unclear. The V gene's germline CDR1 is MDHEN and CDR2 SYDVKM. V lost 5 bases and J lost 4, with 18 bases in between. The CDR3 extends over 16 amino acids. The CDR3 protein is CASSPWHVRLGNTIYF. For the CDR3, the DNA is TGTGCCAGCAGTCCCTGGCACGTCCGTCTCGGAAACACCATATATTTT.

The chain employs TRBV20-1 and TRBJ2-3; D possibly matches TRBD1 or TRBD2 (5 bases each). From germline, CDR1 is DFQATT and CDR2 SNEGSKA (reference sequence). The CDR3 runs to 11 residues. The V gene lost 5 bases and the J gene lost 5 bases, with 8 bases spanning the gap. The CDR3 protein is CSARGVDTQYF. The DNA of the CDR3 is TGCAGTGCTCGGGGCGTAGATACGCAGTATTTT.

This chain uses TRBV5-6 with TRBJ1-2, with TRBD1 as a possible D gene (6 bases). The V end was cut by 3 bases, the J end by 3 bases, with 21 bases between. The germline CDR1 and CDR2 sequences are SGHDT and YYEEEE. There are 17 residues in the CDR3. In DNA, the CDR3 is TGTGCCAGCAGCTCGCTGGGGACATGGGGAGGAGACTATGGCTACACCTTC. Its protein product is CASSSLGTWGGDYGYTF.